The clone carrying this TCR beta chain was picked up one time. This table comes from immunoSEQ multiplex PCR, and its TCRdb copy is limited to in-frame clones, with some not included. The table shows roughly 420,000 clones, with about 88% occurring only once. This sample is part of a study of Ad26.COV2.S vaccination and SARS-CoV-2 variants. Study-wide context: Recipients of Ad26.COV2.S got it intramuscularly, once or twice 56 days apart.

V was pared by 0 bases and J by 7 bases, with 2 bases of the junction left unmatched. Germline assignment: CDR1 MGHRA and CDR2 YSYEKL. The CDR3 is made up of 15 amino acids. Treatment meaning: some 20 received Ad26.COV2.S at low or high dose, single or two shots; about 5 received placebo; per-sample allocation not given. Sampling was performed 63 days after the first vaccine or placebo injection. This chain connects TRBV4-1 to TRBJ1-4; 10 nucleotides match TRBD1. The sample in question was peripheral blood, obtained in a trial of Ad26.COV2.S vaccine versus placebo. The TCR was taken from a person aged 18-65 years who received the Ad26.COV2.S COVID-19 vaccine or a placebo. The CDR3 DNA reads TGCGCCAGCAGCCAAGATAGGGACAGGGGTGAAAAACTGTTTTTT. Its translation: CASSQDRDRGEKLFF.